Following are 10 T cell receptor beta chains from one sample sequenced in a study of beta chain features in type 1 diabetes. What was sequenced were expressed TCRB transcripts, since all of the isolated RNA had been reverse transcribed. The repertoire was sequenced with immunoSEQ multiplex PCR; TCRdb's copy has only in-frame clones and lacks some. The sample carries about 250,000 clones, roughly 14% recorded once. Sequencing used naive CD4+ T cells from blood. The receptors derive from a woman aged 40 to 49 in good health.

This clone was recorded a few times. The genes are TRBV4-1 and TRBJ2-2, with D perhaps matching TRBD2 (5 bases). With 4 bases removed from V and 4 bases from J, the gap between germline ends came to 7 bases. CDR1 MGHRA and CDR2 YSYEKL come from the germline V gene. This CDR3 comprises 13 residues. In nucleotides, the CDR3 is TGCGCCAGCAGCCCACGGGGCACCGGGGAGCTGTTTTTT. Translating gives CASSPRGTGELFF.

The sample holds a few counts of this clone. The rearrangement links TRBV25-1 to TRBJ2-7; 11 nucleotides match TRBD1. CDR3 length: 18 amino acids. The trim removed 2 bases at V and 1 base at J, leaving 10 bases unmatched. Germline V CDR1 and CDR2: MGHDK, SYGVNS. The CDR3 coding sequence is TGTGCCAGCAGTGAAGGTCTTGGGACAGGGGGGAGGTCCTACGAGCAGTACTTC. It encodes CASSEGLGTGGRSYEQYF.

This clone came up a few times. As DNA, the CDR3 is TGTGCCAGCAGCCAACCCTCAGACAGGGGAACTAATGAAAAACTGTTTTTT. Residues: CASSQPSDRGTNEKLFF. The chain employs TRBV14 and TRBJ1-4; TRBD1 agrees at 8 bases. The CDR3 has 17 residues. The germline gives CDR1 SGHDN, CDR2 FVKESK. V lost 2 bases to trimming and J lost 1 base; unmatched junction nucleotides: 6. The whole variable domain, filled in from reference TRBV14 and TRBJ1-4, reads EAGVTQFPSHSVIEKGQTVTLRCDPISGHDNLYWYRRVMGKEIKFLLHFVKESKQDESGMPNNRFLAERTGGTYSTLKVQPAELEDSGVYFCASSQPSDRGTNEKLFFGSGTQLSVL.

This clone was seen a few times. This rearrangement joins TRBV5-1 to TRBJ2-3; a possible D gene is TRBD1 (5 bases). CDR1 and CDR2 from the germline V gene are SGHRS and YFSETQ. CDR3 size: 11 residues. V was pared by 1 base and J by 8 bases, with 5 bases between. The CDR3 DNA is TGCGCCAGCAGCTTGAGGGGTACGCAGTATTTT. As protein: CASSLRGTQYF.

This clone appeared a few times. V gene TRBV5-4 combines with J gene TRBJ2-2; maybe TRBD1 (6 bases). The CDR3 spans 18 residues. With 0 bases removed from V and 0 bases from J, the gap between germline ends came to 15 bases. Germline V lookup: CDR1 SGHNT, CDR2 YYREEE (reference sequence). CDR3 sequence reads: CASSLEGRGTSNTGELFF. CDR3 nucleotides: TGTGCCAGCAGCTTGGAGGGCAGGGGAACTTCGAACACCGGGGAGCTGTTTTTT.

This clone was counted only a few times. This chain joins TRBV29-1 and TRBJ1-1; no clear D gene. The V and J ends lost 6 bases and 0 bases respectively, with 17 bases between them. CDR1 and CDR2 (germline): SQVTM, ANQGSEA. This CDR3 has 15 amino acids. The CDR3 is CSVSNPSVLNTEAFF. CDR3 sequence (DNA): TGCAGCGTCTCAAACCCGTCGGTTTTGAACACTGAAGCTTTCTTT.

V usage is TRBV11-2 and J usage is TRBJ2-1; 8 nucleotides agree with TRBD2. Germline CDR1 SGHAT, CDR2 FQNNGV. The V and J ends lost 1 base and 2 bases, in that order; junction bases with no gene match: 1. The CDR3 loop spans 15 amino acids. The CDR3 bases are TGTGCCAGCAGCTTAGGGCGGGGGGCCTACAATGAGCAGTTCTTC. It yields the protein CASSLGRGAYNEQFF.

This clone was found a few times. The rearrangement uses TRBV2 and TRBJ1-3, with D uncertain. The CDR3 contains 14 residues. Trimming shortened V by 2 bases and J by 1 base, and 6 bases separated the two germline ends. CDR1 and CDR2 from the germline V gene are SNHLY and FYNNEI. CDR3 nucleotides: TGTGCCAGCAGTGAACTACAGTCTGGAAACACCATATATTTT. Its translation: CASSELQSGNTIYF.

The rearrangement joins TRBV19 to TRBJ2-3; 12 bases map to TRBD2. CDR3 length: 17 amino acids. V was clipped by 6 bases and J by 1 base; unmatched bases: 8. The germline gives CDR1 LNHDA, CDR2 SQIVND (reference sequence). Here the CDR3 reads CASSRLAGGWGTDTQYF. Written as DNA, the CDR3 is TGTGCCAGTAGCCGGCTAGCGGGGGGGTGGGGCACAGATACGCAGTATTTT.

The J gene is TRBJ2-1, the V gene TRBV19, with TRBD2 identical over 8 bases. Per germline, CDR1 LNHDA and CDR2 SQIVND (reference sequence). V trimming: 7 bases; J trimming: 5 bases; junction bases outside the gene matches: 10. CDR3 length equals 15 residues. CDR3 protein: CASIDQAGVHNEQFF. The CDR3 coding sequence is TGTGCCAGTATAGATCAAGCGGGGGTCCACAATGAGCAGTTCTTC.